Below, one TCR beta chain is given with its context. Sequenced by immunoSEQ multiplex PCR; TCRdb stores in-frame clones only, minus some. The sample holds approximately 320,000 clones; more than 90% are singletons and the top ten take 2.6%. The CDR3 loop spans 16 amino acids. From germline, CDR1 is LGHNA and CDR2 YNFKEQ. The V and J ends lost 0 bases and 5 bases, in that order; junction bases with no gene match: 7. The sample comes from a study of blood T cell repertoires in COVID-19. Study context: Whether acute or convalescent, the COVID-19 samples came from the United States, Italy and Spain. The analysed material was cDNA or gDNA that came from T cells, B-cell-depleted T cells, or PBMCs.

This clonotype was obtained from a man in his fifties or sixties who had recovered from COVID-19. This chain joins TRBV4-2 and TRBJ2-5, with 9 bases matching TRBD2. Sequencing was performed on PBMCs or T cells enriched from blood (not recorded which). CDR3 sequence reads: CASSQERLAGMETQYF. CDR3 nucleotide sequence: TGTGCCAGCAGCCAAGAGCGGCTAGCGGGGATGGAGACCCAGTACTTC.